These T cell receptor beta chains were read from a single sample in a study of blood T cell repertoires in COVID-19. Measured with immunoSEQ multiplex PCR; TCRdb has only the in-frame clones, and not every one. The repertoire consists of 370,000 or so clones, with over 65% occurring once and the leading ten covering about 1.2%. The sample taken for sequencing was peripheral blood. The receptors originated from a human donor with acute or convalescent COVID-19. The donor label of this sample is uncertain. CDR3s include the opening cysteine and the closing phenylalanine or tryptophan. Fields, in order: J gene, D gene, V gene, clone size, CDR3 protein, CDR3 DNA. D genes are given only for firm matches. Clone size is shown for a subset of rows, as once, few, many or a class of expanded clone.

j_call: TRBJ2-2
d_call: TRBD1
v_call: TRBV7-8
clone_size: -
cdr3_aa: CASSRQGAKTGELFF
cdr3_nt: TGTGCCAGCAGTCGGCAGGGGGCGAAGACCGGGGAGCTGTTTTTT

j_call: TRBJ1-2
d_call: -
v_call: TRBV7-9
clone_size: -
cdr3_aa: CASSLVQQLIPNYGYTF
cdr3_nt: TGTGCCAGCAGCTTAGTTCAACAGCTGATCCCTAACTATGGCTACACCTTC

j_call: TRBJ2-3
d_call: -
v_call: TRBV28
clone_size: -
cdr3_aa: CASSSPGLLTDTQYF
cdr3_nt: TGTGCCAGCAGTTCACCGGGACTCCTCACAGATACGCAGTATTTT

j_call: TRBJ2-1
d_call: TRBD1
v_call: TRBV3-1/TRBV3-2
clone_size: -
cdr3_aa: CASSQDPGGLSYNEQFF
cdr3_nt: TGTGCCAGCAGCCAAGATCCAGGGGGCCTATCCTACAATGAGCAGTTCTTC

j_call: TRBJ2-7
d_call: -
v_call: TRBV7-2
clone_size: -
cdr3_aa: CASSLGGASILLEQYF
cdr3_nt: TGTGCCAGCAGCTTAGGAGGAGCCTCCATCCTCCTCGAGCAGTACTTC

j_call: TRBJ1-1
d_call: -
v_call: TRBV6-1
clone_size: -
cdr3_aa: CASTQPEVAEAFF
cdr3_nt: TGTGCCAGCACCCAGCCGGAGGTCGCTGAAGCTTTCTTT

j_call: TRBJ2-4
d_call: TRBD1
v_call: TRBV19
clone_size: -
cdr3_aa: CASSQLPGQGIAKNIQYF
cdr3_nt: TGTGCCAGTAGCCAGCTCCCGGGACAGGGAATAGCCAAAAACATTCAGTACTTC

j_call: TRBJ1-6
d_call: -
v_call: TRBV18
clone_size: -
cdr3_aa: CASSPGPGRGGSNSPLHF
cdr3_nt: TGTGCCAGCTCACCGGGCCCGGGCAGGGGTGGCTCTAATTCACCCCTCCACTTT

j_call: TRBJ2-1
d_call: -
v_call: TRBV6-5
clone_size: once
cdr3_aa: CASRPGTPNNEQFF
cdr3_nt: TGTGCCAGTCGTCCCGGGACACCTAACAATGAGCAGTTCTTC

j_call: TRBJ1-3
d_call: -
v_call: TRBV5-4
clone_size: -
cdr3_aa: CASSLGGISGNTIYF
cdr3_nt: TGTGCCAGCAGCTTGGGAGGGATCTCTGGAAACACCATATATTTT

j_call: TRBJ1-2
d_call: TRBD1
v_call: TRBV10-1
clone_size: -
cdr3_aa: CASSDPGQSGYTF
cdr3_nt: TGCGCCAGCAGTGACCCGGGACAGAGTGGCTACACCTTC

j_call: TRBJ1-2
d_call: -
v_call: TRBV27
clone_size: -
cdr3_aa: CASSLTQTYGYTF
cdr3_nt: TGTGCCAGCAGTTTAACACAGACCTATGGCTACACCTTC

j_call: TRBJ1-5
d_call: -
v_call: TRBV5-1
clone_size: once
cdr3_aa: CASRGGAPDGNQPQHF
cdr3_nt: TGCGCCAGCCGGGGAGGGGCCCCGGACGGCAATCAGCCCCAGCATTTT

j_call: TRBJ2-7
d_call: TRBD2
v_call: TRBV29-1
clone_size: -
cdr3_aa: CSVSGGREGSYEQYF
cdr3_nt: TGCAGCGTCTCCGGCGGGCGGGAGGGCTCCTACGAGCAGTACTTC

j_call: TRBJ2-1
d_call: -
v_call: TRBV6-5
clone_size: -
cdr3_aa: CASRTPGVSGEQFF
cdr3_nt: TGTGCCAGCAGAACCCCAGGGGTTTCGGGTGAGCAGTTCTTC

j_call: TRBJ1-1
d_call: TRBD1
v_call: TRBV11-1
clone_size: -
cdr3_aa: CASSPGTGVQYTEAFF
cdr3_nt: TGTGCCAGCAGTCCCGGGACAGGGGTTCAGTACACTGAAGCTTTCTTT

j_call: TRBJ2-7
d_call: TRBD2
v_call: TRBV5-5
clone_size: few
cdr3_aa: CASSPTLQTSGIHEQYF
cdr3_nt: TGTGCCAGCAGCCCGACGCTGCAGACTAGCGGGATCCACGAGCAGTACTTC

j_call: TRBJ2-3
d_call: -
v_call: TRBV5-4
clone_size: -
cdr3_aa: CASRSERGTDTQYF
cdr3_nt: TGTGCCAGCAGGTCGGAACGGGGCACAGATACGCAGTATTTT

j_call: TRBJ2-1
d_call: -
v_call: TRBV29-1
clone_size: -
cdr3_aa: CSVGGAYNEQFF
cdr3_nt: TGCAGCGTTGGAGGAGCGTACAATGAGCAGTTCTTC

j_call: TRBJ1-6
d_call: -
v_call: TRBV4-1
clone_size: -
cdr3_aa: CASSQDRRERNSPLHF
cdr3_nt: TGCGCCAGCAGCCAAGATCGGCGGGAAAGGAATTCACCCCTCCACTTT

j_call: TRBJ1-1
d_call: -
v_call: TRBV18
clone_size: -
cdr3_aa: CASSPLWAGGAEAFF
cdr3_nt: TGTGCCAGCTCACCACTTTGGGCTGGGGGCGCTGAAGCTTTCTTT

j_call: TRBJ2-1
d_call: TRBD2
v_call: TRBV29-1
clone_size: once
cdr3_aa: CSVEGLAGIYNEQFF
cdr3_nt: TGCAGCGTCGAAGGACTAGCGGGGATCTACAATGAGCAGTTCTTC

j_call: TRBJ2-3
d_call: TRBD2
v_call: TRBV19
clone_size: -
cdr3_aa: CASSSRLAGGRDTQYF
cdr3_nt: TGTGCCAGTAGTTCCAGACTAGCGGGAGGGAGGGATACGCAGTATTTT

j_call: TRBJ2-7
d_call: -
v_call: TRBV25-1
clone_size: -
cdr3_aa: CASGGGYEQYF
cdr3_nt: TGTGCCAGCGGAGGAGGCTACGAGCAGTACTTC

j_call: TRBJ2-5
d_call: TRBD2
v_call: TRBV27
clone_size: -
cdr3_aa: CASSRRALTSGGEETQYF
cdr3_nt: TGTGCCAGCAGTCGTAGAGCCTTGACTAGCGGGGGGGAAGAGACCCAGTACTTC

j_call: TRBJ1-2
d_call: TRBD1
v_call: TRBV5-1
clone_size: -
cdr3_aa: CASSLAYRGTYGYTF
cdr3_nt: TGCGCCAGCAGCTTGGCTTACAGGGGGACATATGGCTACACCTTC

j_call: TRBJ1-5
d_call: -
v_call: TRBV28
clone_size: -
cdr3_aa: CASLDSLNQPQHF
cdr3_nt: TGTGCCAGCTTGGACAGCCTAAATCAGCCCCAGCATTTT